These 6 T cell receptor beta chains were sequenced from one sample in a study of shared clonotypes between healthy human individuals. The assay was immunoSEQ multiplex PCR, and TCRdb's table has in-frame clones only and misses some. This sample has 950,000 to 1,100,000 clones; approximately 70% occur once, and the top ten carry over 1.3%. Sequencing was carried out using memory CD4+ T cells sorted from blood. Subset of the sample: CD45RA-negative fraction. The receptors were sampled from a man between 18 and 35 years old in good health.

The chain carries TRBV6-4 and TRBJ1-6; TRBD1 agrees at 10 bases. The CDR3 loop spans 15 amino acids. With V trimmed by 6 bases and J by 6 bases, 5 bases remained unmatched. Per germline, CDR1 MRHNA and CDR2 SNTAGT. CDR3 in DNA: TGTGCCAGCAGGGGGACAGGGGCCTCTAATTCACCCCTCCACTTT. It yields the protein CASRGTGASNSPLHF.

The CDR3 DNA reads as TGTGCCAGTAGCTCCCCTGGTGGCTATGGCTACACCTTC. It yields the protein CASSSPGGYGYTF. The chain carries TRBV19 and TRBJ1-2, with D unresolved. The CDR3 has 13 amino acids. Trimming removed 6 bases at V and 4 bases at J, with 12 bases between. The V gene's germline CDR1 is LNHDA and CDR2 SQIVND (reference sequence).

This chain uses TRBV30 with TRBJ2-5; D call uncertain. Trimming took off 2 bases at V and 4 bases at J, with 11 bases between the two ends. The CDR3 runs to 13 residues. The germline gives CDR1 GTSNPN, CDR2 SVGIG (reference sequence). The chain's CDR3 is CAWSPAPGETQYF. In DNA form, the CDR3 reads TGTGCCTGGAGTCCCGCCCCGGGAGAGACCCAGTACTTC.

This sequence joins TRBV30 and TRBJ2-7; D possibly uses TRBD1 or TRBD2 (5 bases each). The CDR3 consists of 12 residues. Germline V gene sequence: CDR1 GTSNPN, CDR2 SVGIG (reference sequence). Trimming removed 2 bases from V and 5 bases from J, with 10 bases in between. CDR3 sequence (DNA): TGTGCCTGGAGTTCAGGGAGTCACGAGCAGTACTTC. Residues: CAWSSGSHEQYF.

This clone came up a few times. The chain employs TRBV19 and TRBJ1-1; no definite D call. Trimming shortened V by 2 bases and J by 3 bases, and 10 bases separated the two germline ends. The length of the CDR3 is 14 residues. Germline lookup yields CDR1 LNHDA and CDR2 SQIVND (reference sequence). The CDR3 nucleotides read TGTGCCAGTAGTATATCTCTACCGCACACTGAAGCTTTCTTT. It specifies CASSISLPHTEAFF.

This clone was counted at least ten times. This chain joins TRBV9 and TRBJ2-1; D not certain. V lost 3 bases, J lost 1 base, and 8 bases lay in between. The V gene's germline CDR1 is SGDLS and CDR2 YYNGEE. The CDR3 covers 14 residues. CDR3 sequence: CASSGGRSYNEQFF. CDR3 in DNA: TGTGCCAGCAGCGGTGGGCGATCCTACAATGAGCAGTTCTTC.